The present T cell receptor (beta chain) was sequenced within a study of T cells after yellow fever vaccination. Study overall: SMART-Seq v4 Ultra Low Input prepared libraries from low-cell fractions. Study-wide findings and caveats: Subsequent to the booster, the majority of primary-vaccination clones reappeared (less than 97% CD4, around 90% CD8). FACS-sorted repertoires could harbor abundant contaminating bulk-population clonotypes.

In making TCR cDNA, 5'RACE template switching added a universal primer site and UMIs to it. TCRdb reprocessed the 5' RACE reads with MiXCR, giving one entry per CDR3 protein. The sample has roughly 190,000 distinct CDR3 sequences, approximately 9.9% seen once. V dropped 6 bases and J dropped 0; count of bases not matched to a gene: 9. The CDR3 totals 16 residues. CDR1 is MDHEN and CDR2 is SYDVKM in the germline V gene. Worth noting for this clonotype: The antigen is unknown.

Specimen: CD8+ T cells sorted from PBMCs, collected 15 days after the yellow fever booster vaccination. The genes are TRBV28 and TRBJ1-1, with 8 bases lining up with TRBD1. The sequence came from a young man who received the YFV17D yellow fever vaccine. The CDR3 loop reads CASSLRTGSMNTEAFF. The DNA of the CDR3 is TGTGCCAGCAGCCTCAGGACAGGGTCCATGAACACTGAAGCTTTCTTT.